This T cell receptor (beta chain) was obtained from a study of T-cell memory formation after mild COVID-19. General study results and limits: Some clones that responded turned up in pre-infection memory, which suggests that cross-reactive memory joined in. For second-wave clones that peaked at day 37, SARS-CoV-2 specificity went unverified. CD4+ contracting clones lay mainly in CM and EM, CD8+ ones in EMRA.

Trimming removed 4 bases from V and 0 bases from J, with 12 bases in between. The CDR3 has 15 amino acids. Germline CDR1 is SNHLY and CDR2 is FYNNEI. TCRdb re-analysed the 5' RACE reads in MiXCR, keeping a single row per CDR3 protein. The table shows about 250,000 distinct CDR3 sequences, with roughly 14% occurring only once. This clonotype has more than one count but fewer than ten. Its target is not known. The chain carries TRBV2 and TRBJ1-1, with D uncertain. Specimen: PBMCs or a T cell subset sorted from them (not recorded which). This TCR was recovered from an adult woman who had mild COVID-19 (a few samples of this study predate the infection). Cell type and time point are not known. CDR3 sequence reads: CASSAEAGMNTEAFF. The CDR3, as DNA: TGTGCCAGCAGTGCAGAGGCAGGTATGAACACTGAAGCTTTCTTT. Combining the CDR3 with reference TRBV2 and TRBJ1-1 gives the whole variable domain EPEVTQTPSHQVTQMGQEVILRCVPISNHLYFYWYRQILGQKVEFLVSFYNNEISEKSEIFDDQFSVERPDGSNFTLKIRSTKLEDSAMYFCASSAEAGMNTEAFFGQGTRLTVV.